In its sample, the clone carrying this T cell receptor (beta chain) was seen a few times. Its antigen remains unidentified. This sample is part of a study of cytomegalovirus exposure and HLA in healthy donors. Researchers ran the PCR with 60 Vbeta and 13 Jbeta primers. Generated by immunoSEQ multiplex PCR, the TCRdb table keeps only in-frame clones and is missing some. Of more than 100,000 clones listed, 65% to 80% are singletons. The J segment lost 3 bases and the V segment lost 6 bases, leaving 5 bases of the junction unmatched. This CDR3 region has 14 residues. Per the germline V gene, CDR1 is MNHNS and CDR2 is SASEGT. General study points: In a later analysis, HLA-associated TCR beta chains were more clonally expanded than equally common others. Later analysis showed most CMV-associated TCR beta chains appearing HLA-restricted. It was reported in a later analysis that an Asian-associated ancestry cluster showed fewer N-insertions than the roughly 670-donor mean. According to the study, roughly 160 TCR beta chains were cytomegalovirus-associated.

The chain is built from TRBV6-1 and TRBJ2-1; 7 bases line up with TRBD2. This receptor was identified in a woman aged 18-29 years in good health and CMV-seropositive. Material: PBMCs. CDR3 DNA sequence: TGTGCCAGCAGCCTAGGGAGGGTCTACAATGAGCAGTTCTTC. It encodes CASSLGRVYNEQFF.